A selection of T cell receptor beta chains follows, all from one sample in a study of chemoradiotherapy in HPV16-positive cancers. Only in-frame clones appear in the TCRdb table, and some are missing; sequencing was by immunoSEQ multiplex PCR. The data contain roughly 5,400 clones, just over 85% of them seen just once; the ten biggest clones take up 25% to 30%. The specimen comprised blood, sampled from a patient who underwent chemoradiotherapy. These TCRs come from a human donor with HPV-associated anogenital cancer. The CDR3 runs from the conserved cysteine through the conserved F or W. The D gene is left open where the match is weak.

J: TRBJ2-4; D: TRBD2; V: TRBV19; CDR3: CASSIVLAGTLAKNIQYF
J: TRBJ2-3; D: TRBD1; V: TRBV18; CDR3: CASSSTQPGQGQDTQYF
J: TRBJ2-7; D: TRBD2; V: TRBV28; CDR3: CASSLTGGGSYEQYF
J: TRBJ2-7; D: TRBD1; V: TRBV11-2; CDR3: CASSWGQGAYEQYF
J: TRBJ2-2; D: TRBD1; V: TRBV15; CDR3: CATSSTTGVYTGELFF
J: TRBJ2-7; D: -; V: TRBV11-2; CDR3: CASSPTIVAYEQYF
J: TRBJ1-2; D: TRBD1; V: TRBV7-2; CDR3: CASSLRDRGRVEGYTF
J: TRBJ1-2; D: -; V: TRBV19; CDR3: CASSIDKQGGTRGYTF
J: TRBJ1-5; D: -; V: TRBV28; CDR3: CASSLGGSSNQPQHF
J: TRBJ2-5; D: TRBD2; V: TRBV7-2; CDR3: CASSLPPAGMYQETQYF
J: TRBJ1-2; D: TRBD1; V: TRBV18; CDR3: CASSPGQGRANYGYTF
J: TRBJ2-6; D: -; V: TRBV7-8; CDR3: CASSSVETAYSGANVLTF
J: TRBJ1-2; D: TRBD1; V: TRBV30; CDR3: CAWNRQGGYGYTF
J: TRBJ2-2; D: -; V: TRBV4-3; CDR3: CASSQVGRGRNTGELFF
J: TRBJ2-3; D: TRBD1; V: TRBV5-6; CDR3: CASSPGTDYNHPGF
J: TRBJ1-2; D: TRBD1; V: TRBV10-2; CDR3: CASGTANYGYTF
J: TRBJ1-5; D: -; V: TRBV6-1; CDR3: CASSENRDVQPQHF
J: TRBJ2-2; D: -; V: TRBV30; CDR3: CACRLTGTGELFF
J: TRBJ2-2; D: -; V: TRBV7-9; CDR3: CASSPLGGSGELFF
J: TRBJ2-5; D: -; V: TRBV5-1; CDR3: CASSLVPQETQYF
J: TRBJ2-4; D: TRBD1; V: TRBV6-6; CDR3: CASSWDRDNIQYF
J: TRBJ1-3; D: -; V: TRBV30; CDR3: CACQEWVPTGNTIYF
J: TRBJ2-7; D: -; V: TRBV28; CDR3: CASSFSGSSYEQYF
J: TRBJ2-5; D: -; V: TRBV6-5; CDR3: CASSYGTLETQYF
J: TRBJ2-3; D: TRBD1; V: TRBV6-6; CDR3: CASSYSRGPSTDTQYF
J: TRBJ2-1; D: TRBD1; V: TRBV7-8; CDR3: CASSLYGTVHFF
J: TRBJ1-5; D: TRBD1; V: TRBV5-1; CDR3: CASSRTGGNQPQHF
J: TRBJ2-3; D: TRBD2; V: TRBV4-2; CDR3: CASSQDLGGEYTDTQYF
J: TRBJ1-2; D: -; V: TRBV2; CDR3: CASSEESNYGYTF
J: TRBJ1-6; D: -; V: TRBV15; CDR3: CATSRELFRPNSPLHF
J: TRBJ2-7; D: TRBD2; V: TRBV2; CDR3: CASSPTSAAYEQYF
J: TRBJ2-3; D: -; V: TRBV19; CDR3: CASSIAHPGGDTQYF
J: TRBJ1-4; D: -; V: TRBV21-1; CDR3: CASSKDAVLPNEKLFF
J: TRBJ2-1; D: -; V: TRBV28; CDR3: CASSLVSGPSYNEQFF
J: TRBJ1-3; D: -; V: TRBV19; CDR3: CASSIDRRGAIYF
J: TRBJ2-7; D: -; V: TRBV4-1; CDR3: CASSQGLVSYEQYF
J: TRBJ1-1; D: -; V: TRBV5-1; CDR3: CASIGAGVNTEAFF
J: TRBJ2-1; D: TRBD1; V: TRBV7-8; CDR3: CASSHRDRGIDEQFF
J: TRBJ2-3; D: TRBD2; V: TRBV4-2; CDR3: CASSLDLAGEHTDTQYF
J: TRBJ2-5; D: TRBD2; V: TRBV7-9; CDR3: CACGREAPQETQYF
J: TRBJ1-5; D: TRBD1; V: TRBV4-1; CDR3: CASSPTGGNHQPQHF